This TCR beta chain comes out of a study of cytomegalovirus exposure and HLA in healthy donors. Whole-study findings and limits: V- and J-gene trimming in TCR beta was tied to a missense DCLRE1C variant by an analysis performed later. In most subjects, TCR beta sequences reportedly gave accurate predictions of HLA-A and HLA-B alleles. An ancestry cluster, one associated with Asian ancestry, reportedly showed fewer N-insertions than the approximately 700-donor mean in a later analysis. Most TCR sequences were rare, but some public TCRs occurred in many donors.

As concerns this clone: As yet, its antigen is unknown.

Both 60 Vbeta primers and 13 Jbeta primers went into the PCR. TCRdb keeps only in-frame clones here, not all; method: immunoSEQ multiplex PCR. The table includes about 140,000 clones, over 65% detected once. CDR3 size: 13 residues. Between the trimmed V and J ends, which lost 4 bases and 2 bases, there was a span of 9 bases. Germline lookup yields CDR1 LNHDA and CDR2 SQIVND (reference sequence). Sample: PBMCs. The J gene is TRBJ2-7, the V gene TRBV19, with a weak D call TRBD1 (5 bases). The TCR originated in a female donor in good health and CMV-seropositive. The chain's CDR3 is CASSTRQPYEQYF. The CDR3 nucleotides are TGTGCCAGTAGTACTAGACAGCCCTACGAGCAGTACTTC. Using reference TRBV19 and TRBJ2-7 for the parts outside the CDR3, the full variable domain is DGGITQSPKYLFRKEGQNVTLSCEQNLNHDAMYWYRQDPGQGLRLIYYSQIVNDFQKGDIAEGYSVSREKKESFPLTVTSAQKNPTAFYLCASSTRQPYEQYFGPGTRLTVT.